Described below is a single T cell receptor (beta chain) sequence and its context. Libraries were prepared by immunoSEQ multiplex PCR; TCRdb keeps only in-frame clonotypes and omits some of them. This repertoire shows 150,000 to 200,000 clones, about 88% found once; its top ten account for around 20%. This sample was taken from a study of blood T cell repertoires in COVID-19. The wider study: Samples came from the United States, Italy and Spain, spanning acute and convalescent COVID-19. PBMCs, B-cell-depleted T cells, or T cells were the source of the cDNA or gDNA that made up the material.

V dropped 6 bases and J dropped 6; count of bases not matched to a gene: 8. CDR1 is LNHDA and CDR2 is SQIVND in the germline V gene (reference sequence). The CDR3 covers 14 residues. Sequencing used peripheral blood. V is TRBV19 and J is TRBJ2-7; 10 positions agree with TRBD1. This TCR derives from a woman aged 80 or over with acute or convalescent COVID-19. The CDR3 spells CASRGQGSDFEQYF. CDR3 in DNA: TGTGCCAGTAGGGGACAGGGGAGCGACTTCGAGCAGTACTTC.